This TCR delta chain was identified in a study of gamma-delta T cells after stem cell transplantation (dated by TCRdb to 2015 to 2016). Library method: RT-PCR. The listed sequencing device is Illumina MiSeq. Clones were re-identified by TCRdb from the public reads with CATT, and rows with the same DNA were merged. The sample contains about 2,500 delta-chain clones, 1.6% of them found a single time. Jointly, the top ten make up approximately 37% of the sample. This clone was seen a handful of times. No antigen is known for it. Qualities for individual bases were not recorded, and no much larger clone is one base off. Sequencing was carried out using gamma-delta T cells. The source is a human donor. It is not recorded whose cells these are; they may come from a transplant donor.

The encoded CDR3 is CACDTVGSLYTDKLIF. The DNA reads TGTGCCTGTGACACCGTGGGGAGCTTGTACACCGATAAACTCATCTTT. In this chain, TRDV2 is recombined with TRDJ1; the D gene is perhaps TRDD3, on 5 matching bases. V is cut by 0 bases and J by 0 bases, and the space between the germline ends is 13 bases. Spanning cysteine to phenylalanine, the CDR3 consists of 16 amino acids. Just CDR3 DNA is preserved here, 48 bases in frame from base 1. CDR1 and CDR2, looked up from the germline V gene, are GEAIGNYY and EKD.